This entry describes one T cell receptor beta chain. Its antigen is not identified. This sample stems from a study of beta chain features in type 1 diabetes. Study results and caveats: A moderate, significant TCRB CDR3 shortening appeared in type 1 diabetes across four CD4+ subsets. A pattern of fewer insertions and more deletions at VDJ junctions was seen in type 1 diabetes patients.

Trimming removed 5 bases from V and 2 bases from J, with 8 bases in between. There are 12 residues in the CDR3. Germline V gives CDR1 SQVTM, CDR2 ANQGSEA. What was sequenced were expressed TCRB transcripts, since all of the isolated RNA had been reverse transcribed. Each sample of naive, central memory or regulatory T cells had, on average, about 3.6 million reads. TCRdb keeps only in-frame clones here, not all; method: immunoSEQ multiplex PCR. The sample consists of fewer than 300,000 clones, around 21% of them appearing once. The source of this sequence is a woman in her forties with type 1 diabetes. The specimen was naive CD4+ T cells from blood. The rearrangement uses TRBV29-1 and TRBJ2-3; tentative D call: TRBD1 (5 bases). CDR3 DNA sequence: TGCAGCGTTAGACAGTTCACAGATACGCAGTATTTT. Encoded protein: CSVRQFTDTQYF.